Given below is one T cell receptor (beta chain) in context. Its cognate antigen is unknown. This specimen comes from a study of T cells expressing NK-cell markers. Study context: The sequencing cohort of eight donors included seven HCMV-seropositive individuals and one seronegative individual. Study-wide results and caveats: Five to seven of the donors carried dominant NKG2C+ clonotypes that took up about 1.0-7.5% of their CD8+ T cells.

TCRdb reanalyzed the 5' RACE reads, giving one entry per CDR3 protein sequence and no DNA. The sample includes about 460,000 distinct CDR3 sequences. This sequence originates from a woman aged 45-59 years in good health. Source material: blood T cells: a sorted CD56 or NKG2C T cell subset, CD4+ or CD8+ T cells, or bulk PBMC T cells (not recorded which).

The CDR3 is CASSQVASGTGELFF. This chain links TRBV14 with TRBJ2-2; TCRdb calls TRBD2, which cannot be checked without DNA. CDR1 and CDR2 from the germline V gene are SGHDN and FVKESK. The CDR3 loop spans 15 amino acids.